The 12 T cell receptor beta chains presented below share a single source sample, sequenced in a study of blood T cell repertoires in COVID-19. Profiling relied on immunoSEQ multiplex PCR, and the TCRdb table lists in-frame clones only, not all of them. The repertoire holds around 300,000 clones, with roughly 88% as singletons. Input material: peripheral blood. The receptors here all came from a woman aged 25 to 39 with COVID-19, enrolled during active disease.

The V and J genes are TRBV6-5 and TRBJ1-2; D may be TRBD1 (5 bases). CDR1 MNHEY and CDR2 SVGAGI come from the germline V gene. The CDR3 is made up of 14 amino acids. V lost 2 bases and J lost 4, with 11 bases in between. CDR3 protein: CASSYRVGGYGYTF. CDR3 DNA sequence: TGTGCCAGCAGTTACCGTGTCGGGGGCTATGGCTACACCTTC.

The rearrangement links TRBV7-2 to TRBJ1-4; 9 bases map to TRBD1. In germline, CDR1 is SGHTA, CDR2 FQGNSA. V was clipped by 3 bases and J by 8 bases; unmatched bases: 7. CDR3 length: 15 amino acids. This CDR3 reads CASSLGTGIWEKLFF. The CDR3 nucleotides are TGTGCCAGCAGCTTGGGGACAGGGATTTGGGAAAAACTGTTTTTT.

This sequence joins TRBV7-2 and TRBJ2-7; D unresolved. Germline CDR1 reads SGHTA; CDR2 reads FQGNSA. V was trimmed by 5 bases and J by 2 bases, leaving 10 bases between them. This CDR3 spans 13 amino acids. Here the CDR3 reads CASSPIQAYEQYF. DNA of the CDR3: TGTGCCAGCAGCCCAATTCAGGCCTACGAGCAGTACTTC.

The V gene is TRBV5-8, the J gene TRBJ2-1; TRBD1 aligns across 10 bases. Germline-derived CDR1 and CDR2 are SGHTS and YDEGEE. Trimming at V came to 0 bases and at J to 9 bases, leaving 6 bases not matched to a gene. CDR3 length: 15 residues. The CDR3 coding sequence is TGTGCCAGCAGCTTGGGGATGACAGGGGGCACTGAGCAGTTCTTC. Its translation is CASSLGMTGGTEQFF.

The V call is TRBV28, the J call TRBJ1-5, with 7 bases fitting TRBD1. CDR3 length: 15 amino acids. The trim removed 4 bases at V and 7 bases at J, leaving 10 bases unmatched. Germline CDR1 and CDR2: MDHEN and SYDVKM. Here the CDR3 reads CASSSSGGQRQPQHF. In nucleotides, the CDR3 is TGTGCCAGCAGTTCGTCAGGGGGGCAGCGGCAGCCCCAGCATTTT.

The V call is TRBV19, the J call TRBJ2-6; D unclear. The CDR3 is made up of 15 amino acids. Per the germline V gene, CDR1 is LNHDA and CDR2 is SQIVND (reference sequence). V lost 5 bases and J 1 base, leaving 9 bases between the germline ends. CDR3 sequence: CASSPIVSGANVLTF. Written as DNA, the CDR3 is TGTGCCAGTAGTCCCATTGTGTCTGGGGCCAACGTCCTGACTTTC.

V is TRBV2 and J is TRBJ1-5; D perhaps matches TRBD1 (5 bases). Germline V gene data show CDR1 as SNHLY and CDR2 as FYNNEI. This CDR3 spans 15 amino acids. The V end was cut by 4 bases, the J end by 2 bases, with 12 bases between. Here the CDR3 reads CASSVDTARNQPQHF. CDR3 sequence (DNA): TGTGCCAGCAGTGTGGACACAGCACGCAATCAGCCCCAGCATTTT.

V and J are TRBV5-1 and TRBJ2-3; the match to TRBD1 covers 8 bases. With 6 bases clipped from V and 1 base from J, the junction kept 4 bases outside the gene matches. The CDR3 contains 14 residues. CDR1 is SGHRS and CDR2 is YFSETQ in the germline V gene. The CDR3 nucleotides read TGCGCCAGCAAAGAGACAGGGGGCACAGATACGCAGTATTTT. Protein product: CASKETGGTDTQYF.

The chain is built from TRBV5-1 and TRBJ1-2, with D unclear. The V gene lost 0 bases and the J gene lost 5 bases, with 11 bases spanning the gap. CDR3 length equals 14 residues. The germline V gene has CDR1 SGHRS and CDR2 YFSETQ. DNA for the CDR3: TGCGCCAGCAGCTTGGATGGAGGGATATATGGCTACACCTTC. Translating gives CASSLDGGIYGYTF. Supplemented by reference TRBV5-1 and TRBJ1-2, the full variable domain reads KAGVTQTPRYLIKTRGQQVTLSCSPISGHRSVSWYQQTPGQGLQFLFEYFSETQRNKGNFPGRFSGRQFSNSRSEMNVSTLELGDSALYLCASSLDGGIYGYTFGSGTRLTVV.

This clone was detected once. CDR3 DNA: TGTGCCAGTAGTTCCTCGGGCGGGGCTTGGGAGCAGTTCTTC. Its protein is CASSSSGGAWEQFF. The J gene is TRBJ2-1, the V gene TRBV19; D possibly corresponds to TRBD2 (6 bases). Between the trimmed V and J ends, which lost 5 bases and 10 bases, there was a span of 18 bases. The germline V gene encodes CDR1 LNHDA and CDR2 SQIVND (reference sequence). The length of the CDR3 is 14 residues. Based on the CDR3 plus reference TRBV19 and TRBJ2-1, the full variable domain is DGGITQSPKYLFRKEGQNVTLSCEQNLNHDAMYWYRQDPGQGLRLIYYSQIVNDFQKGDIAEGYSVSREKKESFPLTVTSAQKNPTAFYLCASSSSGGAWEQFFGPGTRLTVL.

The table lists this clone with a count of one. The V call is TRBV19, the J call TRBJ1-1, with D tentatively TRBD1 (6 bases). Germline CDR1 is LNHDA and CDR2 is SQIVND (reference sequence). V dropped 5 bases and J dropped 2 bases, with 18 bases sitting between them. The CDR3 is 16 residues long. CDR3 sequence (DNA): TGTGCCAGTAGTCCCCTCCCGACAGGCTTCAACACTGAAGCTTTCTTT. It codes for CASSPLPTGFNTEAFF.

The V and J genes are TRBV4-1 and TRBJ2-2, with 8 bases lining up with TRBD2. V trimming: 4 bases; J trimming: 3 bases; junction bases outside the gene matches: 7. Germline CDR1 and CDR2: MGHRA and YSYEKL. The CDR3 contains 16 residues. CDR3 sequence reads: CASSLQAGADTGELFF. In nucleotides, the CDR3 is TGCGCCAGCAGCCTTCAAGCGGGAGCGGACACCGGGGAGCTGTTTTTT.